Detailed here is one T cell receptor beta chain. As originally analysed: Estimated nucleated cell counts came from reference gene primer amplification. Assay: immunoSEQ multiplex PCR; the TCRdb copy retains only in-frame clones and omits some. D and trimming were read from the DNA, whereas the V and J calls and clone size are those reported in that table. The table shows some 320,000 clones, with 90% occurring only once. The data were obtained in a study of blood T cell repertoires in COVID-19. Across the study: The samples span acute and convalescent COVID-19 from the United States, Italy and Spain. PBMCs, B-cell-depleted T cells, or T cells provided the cDNA or gDNA that made up the material.

The trim removed 1 base at V and 9 bases at J, leaving 6 bases unmatched. CDR1 is SGHNT and CDR2 is YENEEA in the germline V gene. This CDR3 has 14 residues. Sample: PBMCs or T cells enriched from blood (not recorded which). This TCR derives from a man in his sixties who had recovered from COVID-19. V usage is TRBV11-3 and J usage is TRBJ2-4, with 7 bases matching TRBD1. CDR3 in DNA: TGTGCCAGCAGCTTAGGACAGGGTACGGGCATTCAGTACTTC. It encodes CASSLGQGTGIQYF.